Following are 31 T cell receptor beta chains from one sample sequenced in a study of blood T cell repertoires in COVID-19 (dated by TCRdb to 2020 to 2022). Library preparation employed the immunoSEQ multiplex PCR assay. TCRdb obtained this table from immuneACCESS and retained in-frame rearrangements with V and J assigned. These tables miss some clones; where compared with another copy, unresolved V genes account for less than half of the shortfall, and the remainder is unexplained. The sample table lists 150,000 to 200,000 clones, roughly 90% of them with a count of one. The top ten constitute approximately 0.8% of the sample. The specimen was PBMCs or T cells enriched from blood (not recorded which). Receptors originate from a young woman who had recovered from COVID-19.

In nucleotides, the CDR3 is TGTGCCAGCAGCGTGGCATCCGGGTTAAACACCATATATTTT. It translates to CASSVASGLNTIYF. The V and J genes are TRBV9 and TRBJ1-3; unclear D gene. The V end was cut by 2 bases, the J end by 6 bases, with 12 bases between. The CDR3 sequence is 14 residues long. CDR1 and CDR2 from the germline V gene are SGDLS and YYNGEE.

V usage is TRBV5-1 and J usage is TRBJ2-7; TRBD1 agrees at 9 bases. The CDR3 consists of 15 residues. V was pared by 2 bases and J by 2 bases, with 5 bases of the junction left unmatched. Germline CDR1 is SGHRS and CDR2 is YFSETQ. The CDR3 loop reads CASSLIGQGTYEQYF. CDR3 nucleotide sequence: TGCGCCAGCAGCTTAATTGGACAGGGGACCTACGAGCAGTACTTC.

The chain is built from TRBV28 and TRBJ1-1; perhaps TRBD1 as D (5 bases). Deletions cut 3 bases from V and 0 bases from J, with 14 bases between. Per the germline V gene, CDR1 is MDHEN and CDR2 is SYDVKM. The CDR3 sequence is 16 residues long. CDR3 nucleotides: TGTGCCAGCAGTTTTGGGATCAGGGTCATGAACACTGAAGCTTTCTTT. It is translated as CASSFGIRVMNTEAFF.

The chain carries TRBV5-4 and TRBJ1-6, with TRBD1 as a possible D gene (5 bases). The CDR3 extends over 16 amino acids. Germline V CDR1 and CDR2: SGHNT, YYREEE (reference sequence). The germline V and J ends were trimmed by 4 bases and 3 bases, with 14 bases remaining between them. This chain's CDR3 is CASSRSGGNYNSPLHF. DNA for the CDR3: TGTGCCAGCAGCCGATCTGGGGGGAACTATAATTCACCCCTCCACTTT.

J is TRBJ2-1 and V is TRBV11-2; D ambiguous. V shed 3 bases and J shed 7 bases, with 10 bases lying between them. This CDR3 spans 13 amino acids. Germline values: CDR1 SGHAT, CDR2 FQNNGV. The CDR3 nucleotides read TGTGCCAGCAGCTTTATTGCGTATAATGAGCAGTTCTTC. As protein: CASSFIAYNEQFF.

This clone was detected only once. The J gene is TRBJ2-7, the V gene TRBV5-6; 7 bases match TRBD1. The junction had 5 bases not matched to a gene; V was cut back by 3 bases and J by 2 bases. This CDR3 is built from 14 residues. Germline loops: CDR1 SGHDT, CDR2 YYEEEE. The CDR3 reads CASSSYGTAYEQYF. Written as DNA, the CDR3 is TGTGCCAGCAGCTCGTATGGGACAGCCTACGAGCAGTACTTC.

The rearrangement uses TRBV30 and TRBJ2-3, with D perhaps matching TRBD2 (6 bases). The CDR3 has 13 residues. V gave up 0 bases and J gave up 3 bases, with 7 bases separating them. CDR1 is GTSNPN and CDR2 is SVGIG in the germline V gene (reference sequence). The CDR3 bases are TGTGCCTGGAGTGTGGGGGGAACAGATACGCAGTATTTT. Protein product: CAWSVGGTDTQYF.

The CDR3 nucleotides are TGTGCCAGCAGTTGGGGTTCCGGAGGAGAAAAACTGTTTTTT. Translation: CASSWGSGGEKLFF. This chain connects TRBV2 to TRBJ1-4; D unresolved. Trimming cost V 5 bases and J 8 bases, with 15 bases left between them. Germline CDR1 reads SNHLY; CDR2 reads FYNNEI. This CDR3 region has 14 residues.

This chain uses TRBV11-1 with TRBJ2-3; 10 bases align to TRBD1. The CDR3 sequence is 14 residues long. V dropped 8 bases and J dropped 6; count of bases not matched to a gene: 8. Germline V gene lookup returns CDR1 SGHAT and CDR2 FQDESV (reference sequence). CDR3 DNA sequence: TGTGCCAGCGGCCGGGACAGGGGTGTTGATACGCAGTATTTT. It is translated as CASGRDRGVDTQYF.

This chain links TRBV27 with TRBJ2-3; TRBD2 matches at 11 bases. V shed 9 bases and J 3 bases; nucleotides not matched to a gene: 8. In germline, CDR1 is MNHEY, CDR2 SMNVEV (reference sequence). This CDR3 spans 15 amino acids. The CDR3 coding sequence is TGTGCCAGTCCGAGACTAGCGGGGCTAACAGATACGCAGTATTTT. Its protein product is CASPRLAGLTDTQYF.

This clone turned up a few times. V and J are TRBV7-8 and TRBJ2-7; TRBD2 might be the D (5 bases). Trimming shortened V by 5 bases and J by 0 bases, and 14 bases separated the two germline ends. Germline CDR1 is SGHVS and CDR2 is FQNEAQ. The CDR3 is made up of 15 amino acids. Here the CDR3 DNA reads TGTGCCAGCAGCCCCTGGTCGGGAAGCTCCTACGAGCAGTACTTC. Its protein product is CASSPWSGSSYEQYF.

The chain is built from TRBV4-1 and TRBJ2-7, with 7 bases matching TRBD1. With 4 bases clipped from V and 2 bases from J, the junction kept 5 bases outside the gene matches. The CDR3 length is 14 residues. Germline V gene sequence: CDR1 MGHRA, CDR2 YSYEKL. The CDR3 sequence is CASSPRQGTYEQYF. The CDR3 coding sequence is TGCGCCAGCAGCCCCCGACAGGGCACCTACGAGCAGTACTTC.

This chain links TRBV15 with TRBJ2-2, with D maybe TRBD2 (7 bases). Germline lookup yields CDR1 LNHNV and CDR2 YYDKDF (reference sequence). Deletions cut 8 bases from V and 6 bases from J, with 16 bases between. CDR3 length: 14 residues. In DNA, the CDR3 is TGTGCCACCGCTATAAGCGGGACATCCGGGGAGCTGTTTTTT. It specifies CATAISGTSGELFF.

CDR3 DNA: TGTGCCAGCAGGGGCAAACAGGGGGCCGGCTCACCCCTCCACTTT. Protein product: CASRGKQGAGSPLHF. The chain links TRBV28 to TRBJ1-6, with 9 positions matching TRBD1. The germline V gene has CDR1 MDHEN and CDR2 SYDVKM. This CDR3 contains 15 residues. The trim removed 6 bases at V and 10 bases at J, leaving 10 bases unmatched.

The chain combines TRBV27 with TRBJ1-3; 7 nucleotides agree with TRBD1. Germline V gives CDR1 MNHEY, CDR2 SMNVEV (reference sequence). There are 18 residues in the CDR3. V was pared by 10 bases and J by 4 bases, with 22 bases of the junction left unmatched. Written as DNA, the CDR3 is TGTGCCAAGATGGCCGGGACAGACTGGTTTAAAAACGGAAACACCATATATTTT. Protein product: CAKMAGTDWFKNGNTIYF.

The chain employs TRBV3-1 (or the pseudogene TRBV3-2) and TRBJ2-2; 10 bases line up with TRBD2. The junction had 0 bases not matched to a gene; V was cut back by 1 base and J by 1 base. This CDR3 spans 16 amino acids. Germline V gives CDR1 LGHDT, CDR2 YNNKEL (reference sequence). CDR3 nucleotides: TGTGCCAGCAGCCAAGGACTAGCGGGGAACACCGGGGAGCTGTTTTTT. Translation gives CASSQGLAGNTGELFF.

J is TRBJ1-5 and V is TRBV2, with no clear D. Germline V CDR1 and CDR2: SNHLY, FYNNEI. The CDR3 sequence is 12 residues long. The germline V and J ends were trimmed by 3 bases and 3 bases, with 3 bases remaining between them. As DNA, the CDR3 is TGTGCCAGCAGTGATCACAATCAGCCCCAGCATTTT. Protein: CASSDHNQPQHF.

V and J are TRBV4-2 and TRBJ2-1; 9 nucleotides match TRBD2. The CDR3 has 15 residues. V trimming: 4 bases; J trimming: 3 bases; junction bases outside the gene matches: 4. CDR1 and CDR2 from the germline V gene are LGHNA and YNFKEQ. CDR3 coding DNA: TGTGCCAGCAGCCCGACTAGCGGTTACTACAATGAGCAGTTCTTC. The encoded protein is CASSPTSGYYNEQFF.

The CDR3 is CASSIQGANTEAFF. For the CDR3, the DNA is TGCGCCAGCTCAATACAGGGAGCAAACACTGAAGCTTTCTTT. The chain recombines TRBV5-1 with TRBJ1-1; tentatively, D is TRBD1 (6 bases). The CDR3 is made up of 14 amino acids. The germline V and J ends were trimmed by 7 bases and 2 bases, with 15 bases remaining between them. Germline V gene data show CDR1 as SGHRS and CDR2 as YFSETQ.

V gene TRBV4-2 combines with J gene TRBJ2-5; TRBD2 aligns across 15 bases. Losses at the gene ends were 2 bases for V and 5 bases for J; bases not matched to a gene: 6. The CDR3 is 17 amino acids. Germline CDR1 and CDR2: LGHNA and YNFKEQ. CDR3 protein: CASSQPGLAGGGETQYF. In DNA, the CDR3 is TGTGCCAGCAGCCAACCAGGACTAGCGGGAGGGGGGGAGACCCAGTACTTC.

This clone was picked up one time. The chain is built from TRBV6-5 and TRBJ1-4; D ambiguous. Germline V CDR1 and CDR2: MNHEY, SVGAGI. The V gene lost 9 bases and the J gene lost 3 bases, with 17 bases spanning the gap. This CDR3 is 15 amino acids long. The CDR3 bases are TGTGCCAGTCGCCCTCGGAGGGTGTCTAATGAAAAACTGTTTTTT. Protein product: CASRPRRVSNEKLFF.

The chain carries TRBV5-5 and TRBJ1-4; D is uncertain. V lost 6 bases to trimming and J lost 8 bases, with 8 bases between them. The germline CDR1 and CDR2 sequences are SGHKS and YYEKEE (reference sequence). CDR3 length: 11 amino acids. The CDR3 nucleotides are TGTGCCAGCAATTTCGGGGAAAAACTGTTTTTT. This codes for CASNFGEKLFF.

The gene calls are TRBV24-1 and TRBJ2-1, with TRBD1 as a possible D gene (6 bases). V was trimmed by 10 bases and J by 4 bases, leaving 19 bases between them. CDR1 is KGHDR, CDR2 SFDVKD, per germline. CDR3 length: 15 residues. In DNA, the CDR3 is TGTGCCACTTCGGGTCAGGACAGAGATTACAATGAGCAGTTCTTC. It translates to CATSGQDRDYNEQFF.

V is TRBV5-1 and J is TRBJ2-7; 7 nucleotides match TRBD2. The CDR3 loop spans 15 amino acids. The V segment lost 0 bases and the J segment 3 bases; nucleotides outside the gene matches: 6. Germline CDR1 SGHRS, CDR2 YFSETQ. CDR3 DNA sequence: TGCGCCAGCAGCTTGGTTTTTCGCGGGAGCTACGAGCAGTACTTC. Its translation is CASSLVFRGSYEQYF.

The chain carries TRBV6-4 and TRBJ2-3; possibly TRBD2 for D (6 bases). In germline, CDR1 is MRHNA, CDR2 SNTAGT. Trimming removed 3 bases at V and 3 bases at J, with 10 bases between. This CDR3 comprises 14 residues. DNA for the CDR3: TGTGCCAGCAGTGAGGGAGGAGCGACAGATACGCAGTATTTT. This encodes CASSEGGATDTQYF.

The J gene is TRBJ2-3, the V gene TRBV14, with D perhaps matching TRBD2 (5 bases). Germline CDR1 and CDR2: SGHDN and FVKESK. The CDR3 extends over 16 amino acids. V was clipped by 3 bases and J by 1 base, with 14 bases between them. CDR3 amino acids: CASSQELTRGTDTQYF. The DNA for the CDR3 is TGTGCCAGCAGCCAGGAATTAACTAGGGGCACAGATACGCAGTATTTT.

The CDR3 DNA sequence: TGTGCCAGCAGTTCCGATTTCAGGGGCTATGGCTACACCTTC. It encodes CASSSDFRGYGYTF. This chain links TRBV27 with TRBJ1-2; possibly TRBD1 for D (6 bases). The germline V gene encodes CDR1 MNHEY and CDR2 SMNVEV (reference sequence). This CDR3 region has 14 residues. V was shortened by 4 bases and J by 4 bases, with 13 bases between the two germline ends.

The chain has TRBV29-1 and TRBJ1-2; 10 bases align to TRBD1. There are 13 residues in the CDR3. Germline V gene lookup returns CDR1 SQVTM and CDR2 ANQGSEA. Losses at the gene ends were 6 bases for V and 8 bases for J; bases not matched to a gene: 9. The CDR3 bases are TGCAGCGTCCGGACAGGGGGGATATCGGGCTACACCTTC. It codes for CSVRTGGISGYTF. Complete variable domain (other parts from reference TRBV29-1 and TRBJ1-2): SAVISQKPSRDICQRGTSLTIQCQVDSQVTMMFWYRQQPGQSLTLIATANQGSEATYESGFVIDKFPISRPNLTFSTLTVSNMSPEDSSIYLCSVRTGGISGYTFGSGTRLTVV.

V and J are TRBV16 and TRBJ1-1, with no clear D. The CDR3 sequence is 15 residues long. Germline V lookup: CDR1 KGHSY, CDR2 FQNENV. The ends were cut back, 0 bases at V and 4 bases at J, with 12 bases in the middle. CDR3: CASSQSPGEATEAFF. The CDR3 DNA follows: TGTGCCAGCAGCCAATCCCCCGGGGAAGCCACTGAAGCTTTCTTT.

This clone was recorded only once. V usage is TRBV4-2 and J usage is TRBJ2-2; no firm D call. The CDR3 spans 14 residues. Germline CDR1 is LGHNA and CDR2 is YNFKEQ. V was pared by 1 base and J by 6 bases, with 9 bases between. As DNA, the CDR3 is TGTGCCAGCAGCCAAGTTGGAGCTCCCGGGGAGCTGTTTTTT. This codes for CASSQVGAPGELFF.

For this clone: Distinct nucleotide sequences in the sample also encode this CDR3. The chain uses TRBV2 and TRBJ1-5, with D possibly TRBD1 on 6 matching bases. The CDR3 is 15 residues long. Per germline, CDR1 SNHLY and CDR2 FYNNEI. Trimming removed 6 bases from V and 0 bases from J, with 12 bases in between. The CDR3 DNA reads as TGTGCCAGCAGGTTGGGACAAAATAGCAATCAGCCCCAGCATTTT. As protein: CASRLGQNSNQPQHF.